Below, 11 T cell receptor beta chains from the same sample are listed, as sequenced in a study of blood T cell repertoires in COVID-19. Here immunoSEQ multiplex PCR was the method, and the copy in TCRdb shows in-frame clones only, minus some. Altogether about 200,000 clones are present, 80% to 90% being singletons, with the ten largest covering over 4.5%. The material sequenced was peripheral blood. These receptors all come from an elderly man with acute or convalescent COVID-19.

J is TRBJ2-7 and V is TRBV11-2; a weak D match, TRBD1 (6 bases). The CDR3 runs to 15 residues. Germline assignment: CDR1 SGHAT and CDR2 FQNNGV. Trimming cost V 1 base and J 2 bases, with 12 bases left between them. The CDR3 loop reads CASSLVAGVAYEQYV. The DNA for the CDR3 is TGTGCCAGCAGCTTAGTTGCAGGGGTCGCCTACGAGCAGTACGTC.

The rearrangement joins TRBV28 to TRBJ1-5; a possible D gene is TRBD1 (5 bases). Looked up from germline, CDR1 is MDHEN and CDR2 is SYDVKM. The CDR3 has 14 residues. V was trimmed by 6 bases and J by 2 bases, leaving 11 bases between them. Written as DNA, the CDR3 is TGTGCCAGCAGGCGTCGGGGGGGCAATCAGCCCCAGCATTTT. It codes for CASRRRGGNQPQHF.

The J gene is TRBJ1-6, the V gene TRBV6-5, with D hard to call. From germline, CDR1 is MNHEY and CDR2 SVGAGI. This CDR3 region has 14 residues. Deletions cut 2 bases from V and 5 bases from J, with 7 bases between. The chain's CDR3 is CASSYREDNSPLHF. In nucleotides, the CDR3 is TGTGCCAGCAGTTACAGAGAAGATAATTCACCCCTCCACTTT.

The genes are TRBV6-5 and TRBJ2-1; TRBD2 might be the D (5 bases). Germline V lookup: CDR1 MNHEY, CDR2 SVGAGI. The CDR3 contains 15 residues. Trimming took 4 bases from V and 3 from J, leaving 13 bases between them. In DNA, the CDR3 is TGTGCCAGCAGTTTCTTGAGAGACTACTACAATGAGCAGTTCTTC. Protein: CASSFLRDYYNEQFF.

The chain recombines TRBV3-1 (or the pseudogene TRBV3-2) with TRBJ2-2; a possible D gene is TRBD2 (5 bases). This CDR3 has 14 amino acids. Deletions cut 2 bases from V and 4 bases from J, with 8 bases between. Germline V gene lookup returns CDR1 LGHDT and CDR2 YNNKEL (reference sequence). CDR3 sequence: CASSQKAATGELFF. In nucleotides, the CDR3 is TGTGCCAGCAGCCAAAAAGCGGCCACCGGGGAGCTGTTTTTT.

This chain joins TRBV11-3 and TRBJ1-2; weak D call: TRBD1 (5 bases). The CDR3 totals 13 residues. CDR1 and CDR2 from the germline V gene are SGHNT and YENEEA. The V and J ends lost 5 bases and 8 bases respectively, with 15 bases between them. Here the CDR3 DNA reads TGTGCCAGCAGCCGAGCGGAGGGGAGAGGCTACACCTTC. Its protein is CASSRAEGRGYTF.

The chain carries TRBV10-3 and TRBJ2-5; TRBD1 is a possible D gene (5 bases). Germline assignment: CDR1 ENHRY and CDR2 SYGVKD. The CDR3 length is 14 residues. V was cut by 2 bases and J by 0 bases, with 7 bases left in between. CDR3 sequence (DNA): TGTGCCATCAGTGAGGACAGCTACCAAGAGACCCAGTACTTC. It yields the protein CAISEDSYQETQYF.

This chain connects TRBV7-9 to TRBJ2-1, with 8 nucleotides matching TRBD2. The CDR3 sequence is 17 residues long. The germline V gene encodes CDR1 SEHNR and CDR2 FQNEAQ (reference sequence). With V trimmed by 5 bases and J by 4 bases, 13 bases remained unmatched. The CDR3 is CASSPGRESGGYNEQFF. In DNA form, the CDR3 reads TGTGCCAGCAGCCCAGGCAGGGAAAGCGGGGGATACAATGAGCAGTTCTTC.

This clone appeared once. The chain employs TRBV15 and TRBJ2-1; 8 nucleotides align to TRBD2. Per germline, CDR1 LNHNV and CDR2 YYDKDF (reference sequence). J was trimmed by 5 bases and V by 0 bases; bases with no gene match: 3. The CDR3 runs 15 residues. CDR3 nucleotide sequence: TGTGCCACCAGCAGAGATACTAGCGGCCACAATGAGCAGTTCTTC. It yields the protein CATSRDTSGHNEQFF.

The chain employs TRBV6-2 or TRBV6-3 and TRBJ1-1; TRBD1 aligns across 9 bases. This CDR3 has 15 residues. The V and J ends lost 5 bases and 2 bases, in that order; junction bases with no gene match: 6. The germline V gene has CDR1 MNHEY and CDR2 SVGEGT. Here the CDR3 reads CASSRITGGNTEAFF. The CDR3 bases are TGTGCCAGCAGTAGAATAACAGGGGGCAACACTGAAGCTTTCTTT.

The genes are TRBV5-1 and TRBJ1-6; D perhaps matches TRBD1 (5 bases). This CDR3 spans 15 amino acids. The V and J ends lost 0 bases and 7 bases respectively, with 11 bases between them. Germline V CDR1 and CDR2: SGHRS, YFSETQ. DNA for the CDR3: TGCGCCAGCAGCTTGGTATCCGGGGGAAATTCACCCCTCCACTTT. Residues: CASSLVSGGNSPLHF.